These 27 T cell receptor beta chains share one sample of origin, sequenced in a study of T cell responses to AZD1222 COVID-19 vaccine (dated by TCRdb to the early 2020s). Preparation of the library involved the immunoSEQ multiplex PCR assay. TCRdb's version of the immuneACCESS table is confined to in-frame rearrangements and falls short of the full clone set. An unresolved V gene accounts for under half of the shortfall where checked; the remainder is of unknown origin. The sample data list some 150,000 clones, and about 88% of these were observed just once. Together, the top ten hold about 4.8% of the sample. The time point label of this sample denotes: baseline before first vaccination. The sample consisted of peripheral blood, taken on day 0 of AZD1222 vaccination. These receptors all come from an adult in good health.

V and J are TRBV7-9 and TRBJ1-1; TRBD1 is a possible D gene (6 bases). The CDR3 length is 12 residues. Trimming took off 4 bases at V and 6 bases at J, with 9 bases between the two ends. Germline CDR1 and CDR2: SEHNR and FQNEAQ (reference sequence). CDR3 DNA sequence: TGTGCCAGCAGCTCAGGGGTCCCTGAAGCTTTCTTT. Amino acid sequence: CASSSGVPEAFF.

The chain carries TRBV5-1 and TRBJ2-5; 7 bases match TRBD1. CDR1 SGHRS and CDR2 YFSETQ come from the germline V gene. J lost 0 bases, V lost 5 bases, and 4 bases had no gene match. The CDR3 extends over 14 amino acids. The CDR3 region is CASRRDRDQETQYF. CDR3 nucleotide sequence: TGCGCCAGCAGAAGAGACAGGGACCAAGAGACCCAGTACTTC.

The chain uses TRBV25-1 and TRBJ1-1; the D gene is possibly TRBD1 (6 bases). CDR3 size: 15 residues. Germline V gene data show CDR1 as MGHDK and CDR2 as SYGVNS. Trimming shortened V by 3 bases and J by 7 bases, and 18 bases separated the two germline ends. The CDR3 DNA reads TGTGCCAGCAGTGAGAACAGGGCCCCATCATATGAAGCTTTCTTT. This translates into CASSENRAPSYEAFF.

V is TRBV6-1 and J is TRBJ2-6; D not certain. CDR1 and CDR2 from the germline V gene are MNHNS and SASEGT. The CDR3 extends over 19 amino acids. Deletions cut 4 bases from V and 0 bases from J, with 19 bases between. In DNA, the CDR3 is TGTGCCAGCAGTGCCCGTGTCCTTTCCAAGAGCTCTGGGGCCAACGTCCTGACTTTC. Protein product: CASSARVLSKSSGANVLTF.

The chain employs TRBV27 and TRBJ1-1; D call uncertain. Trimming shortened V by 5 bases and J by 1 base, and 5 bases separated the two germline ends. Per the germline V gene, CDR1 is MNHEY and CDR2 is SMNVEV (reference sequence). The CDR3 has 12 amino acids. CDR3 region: CASSGPNTEAFF. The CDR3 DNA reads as TGTGCCAGCAGTGGGCCGAACACTGAAGCTTTCTTT.

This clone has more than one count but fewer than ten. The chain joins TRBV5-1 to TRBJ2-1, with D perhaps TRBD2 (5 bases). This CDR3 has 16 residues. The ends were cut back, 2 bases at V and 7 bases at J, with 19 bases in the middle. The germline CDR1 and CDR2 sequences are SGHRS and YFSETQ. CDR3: CASSLGWAGSGNEQFF. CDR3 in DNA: TGCGCCAGCAGCTTAGGCTGGGCCGGCTCGGGAAATGAGCAGTTCTTC.

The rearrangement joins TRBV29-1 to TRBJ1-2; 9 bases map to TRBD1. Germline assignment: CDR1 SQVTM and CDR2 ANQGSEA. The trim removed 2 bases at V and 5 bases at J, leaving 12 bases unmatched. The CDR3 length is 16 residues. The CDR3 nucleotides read TGCAGCGTTGAACCCACCGACAGGGGGAGCGTTTATGGCTACACCTTC. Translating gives CSVEPTDRGSVYGYTF. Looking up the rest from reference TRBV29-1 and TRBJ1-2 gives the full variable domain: SAVISQKPSRDICQRGTSLTIQCQVDSQVTMMFWYRQQPGQSLTLIATANQGSEATYESGFVIDKFPISRPNLTFSTLTVSNMSPEDSSIYLCSVEPTDRGSVYGYTFGSGTRLTVV.

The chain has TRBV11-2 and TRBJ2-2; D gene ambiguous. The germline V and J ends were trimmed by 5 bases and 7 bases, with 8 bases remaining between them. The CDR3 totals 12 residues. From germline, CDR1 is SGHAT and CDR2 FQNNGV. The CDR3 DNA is TGTGCCAGCAGCCCCTCTGACGGGGAGCTGTTTTTT. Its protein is CASSPSDGELFF.

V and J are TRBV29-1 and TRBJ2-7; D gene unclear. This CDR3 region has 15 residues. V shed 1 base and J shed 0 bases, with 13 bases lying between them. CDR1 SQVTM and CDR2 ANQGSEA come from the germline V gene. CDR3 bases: TGCAGCGTTGAAGCAGGCGGCAGGTTCTCCTACGAGCAGTACTTC. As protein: CSVEAGGRFSYEQYF.

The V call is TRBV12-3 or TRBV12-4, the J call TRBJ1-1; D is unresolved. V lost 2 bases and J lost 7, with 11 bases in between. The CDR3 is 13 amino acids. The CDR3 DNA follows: TGTGCCAGCAGTTTACGGGTCGGGGTTGAAGCTTTCTTT. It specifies CASSLRVGVEAFF.

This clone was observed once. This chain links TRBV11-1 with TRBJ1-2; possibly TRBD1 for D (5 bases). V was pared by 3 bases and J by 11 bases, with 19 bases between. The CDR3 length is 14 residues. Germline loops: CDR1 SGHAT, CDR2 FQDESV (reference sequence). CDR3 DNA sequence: TGTGCCAGCAGCTTGGTCGTGGACACGCGGGGATACACCTTC. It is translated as CASSLVVDTRGYTF.

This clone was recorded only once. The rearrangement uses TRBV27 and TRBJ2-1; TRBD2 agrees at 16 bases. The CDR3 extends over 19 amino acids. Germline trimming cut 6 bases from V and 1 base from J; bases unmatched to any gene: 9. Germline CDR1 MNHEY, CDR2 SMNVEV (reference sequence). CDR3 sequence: CASSRKGLAGGESYNEQFF. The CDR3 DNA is TGTGCCAGCAGCCGAAAGGGACTAGCGGGAGGGGAGTCCTACAATGAGCAGTTCTTC.

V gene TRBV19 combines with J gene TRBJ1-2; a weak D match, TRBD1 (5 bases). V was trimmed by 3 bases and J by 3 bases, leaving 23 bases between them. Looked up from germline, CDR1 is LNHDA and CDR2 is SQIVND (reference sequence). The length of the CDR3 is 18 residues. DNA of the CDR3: TGTGCCAGTAGTATTTCGGGGAATAGTTGGGGACTCGACTATGGCTACACCTTC. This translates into CASSISGNSWGLDYGYTF.

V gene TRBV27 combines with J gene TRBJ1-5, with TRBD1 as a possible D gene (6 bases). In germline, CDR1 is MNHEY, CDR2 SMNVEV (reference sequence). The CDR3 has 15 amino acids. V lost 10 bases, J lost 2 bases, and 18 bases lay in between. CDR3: CATQPTGLGNQPQHF. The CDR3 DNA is TGTGCCACCCAACCTACAGGGCTTGGCAATCAGCCCCAGCATTTT.

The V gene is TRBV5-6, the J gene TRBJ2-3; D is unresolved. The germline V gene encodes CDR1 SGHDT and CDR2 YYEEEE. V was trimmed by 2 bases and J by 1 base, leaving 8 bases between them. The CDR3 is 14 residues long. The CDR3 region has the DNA TGTGCCAGCAGCTTTGCAACCGGCACAGATACGCAGTATTTT. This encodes CASSFATGTDTQYF.

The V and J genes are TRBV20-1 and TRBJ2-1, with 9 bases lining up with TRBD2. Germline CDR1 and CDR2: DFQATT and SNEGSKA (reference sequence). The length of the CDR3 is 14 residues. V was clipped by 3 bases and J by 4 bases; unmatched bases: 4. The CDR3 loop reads CSASRTSVYNEQFF. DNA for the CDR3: TGCAGTGCTAGTAGGACTAGCGTTTACAATGAGCAGTTCTTC.

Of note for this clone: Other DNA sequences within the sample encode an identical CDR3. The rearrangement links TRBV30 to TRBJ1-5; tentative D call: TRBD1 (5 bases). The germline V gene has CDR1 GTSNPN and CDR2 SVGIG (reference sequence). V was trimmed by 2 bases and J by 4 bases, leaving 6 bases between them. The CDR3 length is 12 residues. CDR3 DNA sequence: TGTGCCTGGAGTCGGGGGAATCAGCCCCAGCATTTT. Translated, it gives CAWSRGNQPQHF.

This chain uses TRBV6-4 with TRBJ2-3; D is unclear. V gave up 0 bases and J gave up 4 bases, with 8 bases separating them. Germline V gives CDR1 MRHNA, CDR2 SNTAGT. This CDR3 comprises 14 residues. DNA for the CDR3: TGTGCCAGCAGTGACTCAGGTGGACCAGATACGCAGTATTTT. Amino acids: CASSDSGGPDTQYF.

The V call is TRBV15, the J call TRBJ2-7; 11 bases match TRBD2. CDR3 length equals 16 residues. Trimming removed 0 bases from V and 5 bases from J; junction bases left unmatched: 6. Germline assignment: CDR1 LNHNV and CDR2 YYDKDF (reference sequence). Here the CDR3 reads CATSRDTSGSRHEQYF. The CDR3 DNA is TGTGCCACCAGCAGAGACACTAGCGGGAGTCGCCACGAGCAGTACTTC.

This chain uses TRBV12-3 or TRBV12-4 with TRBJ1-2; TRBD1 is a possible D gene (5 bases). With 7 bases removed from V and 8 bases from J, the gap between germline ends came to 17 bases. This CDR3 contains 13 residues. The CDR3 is CASTRWGSGGYTF. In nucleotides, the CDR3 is TGTGCCAGCACCCGTTGGGGCAGCGGGGGCTACACCTTC.

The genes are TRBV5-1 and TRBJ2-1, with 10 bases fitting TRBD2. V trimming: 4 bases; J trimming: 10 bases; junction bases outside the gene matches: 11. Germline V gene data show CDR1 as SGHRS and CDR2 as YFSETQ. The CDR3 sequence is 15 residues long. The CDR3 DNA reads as TGCGCCAGCAGCAAACGCACTAGCGGGGACTTGGAGCAGTTCTTC. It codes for CASSKRTSGDLEQFF.

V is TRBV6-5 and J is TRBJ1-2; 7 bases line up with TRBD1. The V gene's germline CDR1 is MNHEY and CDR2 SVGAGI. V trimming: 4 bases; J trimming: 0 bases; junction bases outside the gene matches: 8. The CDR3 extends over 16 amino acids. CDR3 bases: TGTGCCAGCAGTTCCCCACCGACAGGGACTAACTATGGCTACACCTTC. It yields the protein CASSSPPTGTNYGYTF.

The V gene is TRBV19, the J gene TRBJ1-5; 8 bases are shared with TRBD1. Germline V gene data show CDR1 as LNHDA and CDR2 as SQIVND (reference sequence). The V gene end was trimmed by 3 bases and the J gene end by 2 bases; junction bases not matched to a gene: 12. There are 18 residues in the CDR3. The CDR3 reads CASSIRSREDRGNQPQHF. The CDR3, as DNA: TGTGCCAGTAGTATTAGGTCTCGCGAGGACAGGGGCAATCAGCCCCAGCATTTT.

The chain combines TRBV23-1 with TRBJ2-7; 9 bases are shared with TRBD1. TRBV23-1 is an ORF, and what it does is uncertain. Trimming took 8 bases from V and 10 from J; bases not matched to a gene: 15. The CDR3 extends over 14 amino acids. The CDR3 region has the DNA TGCGCCAGCGGGCCGGGACAGGGATTTCCGCGCCAGTACTTC. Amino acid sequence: CASGPGQGFPRQYF.

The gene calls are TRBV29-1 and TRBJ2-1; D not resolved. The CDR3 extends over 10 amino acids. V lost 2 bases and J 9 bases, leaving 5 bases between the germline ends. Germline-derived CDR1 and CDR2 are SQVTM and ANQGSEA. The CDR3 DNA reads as TGCAGCGTTGAAAGCGCTGAGCAGTTCTTC. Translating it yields CSVESAEQFF.

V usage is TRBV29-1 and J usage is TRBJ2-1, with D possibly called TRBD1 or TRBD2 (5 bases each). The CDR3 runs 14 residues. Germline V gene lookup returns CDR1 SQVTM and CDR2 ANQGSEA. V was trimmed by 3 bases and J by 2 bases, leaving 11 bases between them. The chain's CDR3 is CSVDYPGPYNEQFF. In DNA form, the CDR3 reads TGCAGCGTTGATTACCCGGGACCCTACAATGAGCAGTTCTTC.

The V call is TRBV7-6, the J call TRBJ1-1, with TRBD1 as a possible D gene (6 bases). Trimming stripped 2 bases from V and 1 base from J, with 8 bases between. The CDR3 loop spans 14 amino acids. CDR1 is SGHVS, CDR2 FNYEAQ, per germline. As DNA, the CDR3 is TGTGCCAGCAGCTTACAGGGGCCGAACACTGAAGCTTTCTTT. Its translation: CASSLQGPNTEAFF.